These T cell receptor beta chains were read from a single sample in a study of blood T cell repertoires in COVID-19. Profiled with immunoSEQ multiplex PCR; TCRdb holds only in-frame clones, not every one. The table lists tens of thousands of clones, 68% of them singletons, with around 10% in the top ten. The specimen was peripheral blood. These receptors were collected from an older woman with acute or convalescent COVID-19. The CDR3 runs from the conserved cysteine through the conserved F or W. The D gene is left open where the match is weak. Clone size is given for some rows only: seen once, a few or many times, or a class if the clone is expanded.

d_call: TRBD1; j_call: TRBJ1-2; clone_size: -; v_call: TRBV28; cdr3_aa: CASSRGTEGGYTF; cdr3_nt: TGTGCCAGCAGTCGCGGGACAGAAGGTGGCTACACCTTC
d_call: -; j_call: TRBJ2-1; clone_size: -; v_call: TRBV10-2; cdr3_aa: CASRLTGSRGHEQFF; cdr3_nt: TGCGCCAGCAGACTAACAGGGTCCCGAGGGCATGAGCAGTTCTTC
d_call: -; j_call: TRBJ2-1; clone_size: once; v_call: TRBV6-2/TRBV6-3; cdr3_aa: CASSRRDNEQFF; cdr3_nt: TGTGCCAGCAGCCGCCGGGACAATGAGCAGTTCTTC
d_call: -; j_call: TRBJ1-3; clone_size: -; v_call: TRBV5-6; cdr3_aa: CASSTLQVSSGNTIYF; cdr3_nt: TGTGCCAGCAGCACCTTACAGGTATCATCTGGAAACACCATATATTTT
d_call: TRBD2; j_call: TRBJ2-1; clone_size: -; v_call: TRBV7-2; cdr3_aa: CASSPPGLAETNEQFF; cdr3_nt: TGTGCCAGCAGCCCCCCGGGACTAGCAGAAACAAATGAGCAGTTCTTC
d_call: -; j_call: TRBJ2-5; clone_size: -; v_call: TRBV29-1; cdr3_aa: CSSRFQETQYF; cdr3_nt: TGCAGTTCTAGGTTCCAAGAGACCCAGTACTTC
d_call: TRBD1; j_call: TRBJ2-6; clone_size: -; v_call: TRBV7-9; cdr3_aa: CASSLGSGTGVSGANVLTF; cdr3_nt: TGTGCCAGCAGCTTAGGCTCCGGGACAGGGGTGTCTGGGGCCAACGTCCTGACTTTC
d_call: -; j_call: TRBJ2-2; clone_size: few; v_call: TRBV7-6; cdr3_aa: CASSLESAGGTGELFF; cdr3_nt: TGTGCCAGCAGCTTAGAGTCAGCTGGGGGGACCGGGGAGCTGTTTTTT
d_call: -; j_call: TRBJ2-1; clone_size: few; v_call: TRBV10-3; cdr3_aa: CAIQEGSYNEQFF; cdr3_nt: TGTGCCATTCAGGAGGGCTCCTACAATGAGCAGTTCTTC
d_call: -; j_call: TRBJ2-2; clone_size: few; v_call: TRBV7-8; cdr3_aa: CASNHRALTGELFF; cdr3_nt: TGTGCCAGCAACCACAGGGCCCTCACCGGGGAGCTGTTTTTT
d_call: TRBD1; j_call: TRBJ2-2; clone_size: -; v_call: TRBV6-5; cdr3_aa: CASISGQGTGELFF; cdr3_nt: TGTGCCAGCATTTCAGGACAGGGCACCGGGGAGCTGTTTTTT
d_call: -; j_call: TRBJ1-2; clone_size: -; v_call: TRBV5-1; cdr3_aa: CASSLGDTYLANYGYTF; cdr3_nt: TGCGCCAGCAGCTTAGGGGACACATACTTAGCTAACTATGGCTACACCTTC
d_call: -; j_call: TRBJ2-7; clone_size: once; v_call: TRBV5-6; cdr3_aa: CASSLGGRREQYF; cdr3_nt: TGTGCCAGCAGCTTGGGGGGGCGACGGGAGCAGTACTTC
d_call: TRBD1; j_call: TRBJ2-7; clone_size: few; v_call: TRBV23-1; cdr3_aa: CASGSLIGGYYEQYF; cdr3_nt: TGCGCCAGCGGGTCACTTATAGGGGGCTACTACGAGCAGTACTTC
d_call: -; j_call: TRBJ2-7; clone_size: -; v_call: TRBV3-1/TRBV3-2; cdr3_aa: CASSQVTYEQYF; cdr3_nt: TGTGCCAGCAGCCAAGTAACCTACGAGCAGTACTTC
d_call: -; j_call: TRBJ2-5; clone_size: -; v_call: TRBV7-9; cdr3_aa: CASSLSSEETQYF; cdr3_nt: TGTGCCAGCAGCTTAAGTAGCGAGGAGACCCAGTACTTC
d_call: TRBD2; j_call: TRBJ2-5; clone_size: -; v_call: TRBV9; cdr3_aa: CASSVLGLAGQETQYF; cdr3_nt: TGTGCCAGCAGCGTTTTGGGACTAGCGGGCCAAGAGACCCAGTACTTC
d_call: -; j_call: TRBJ1-5; clone_size: once; v_call: TRBV10-2; cdr3_aa: CASSESENQPQHF; cdr3_nt: TGCGCCAGCAGTGAGTCAGAGAATCAGCCCCAGCATTTT
d_call: TRBD2; j_call: TRBJ2-1; clone_size: -; v_call: TRBV3-1/TRBV3-2; cdr3_aa: CASSQRLAGAHNEQFF; cdr3_nt: TGTGCCAGCAGCCAGCGTCTAGCGGGGGCTCACAATGAGCAGTTCTTC
d_call: -; j_call: TRBJ2-1; clone_size: few; v_call: TRBV19; cdr3_aa: CASSGVWDSSYNEQFF; cdr3_nt: TGTGCCAGTAGTGGGGTCTGGGACTCCTCCTACAATGAGCAGTTCTTC
d_call: TRBD1; j_call: TRBJ1-6; clone_size: few; v_call: TRBV5-1; cdr3_aa: CASSLAPDRGISPLHF; cdr3_nt: TGCGCCAGCAGCTTGGCCCCGGACAGGGGGATATCACCCCTCCACTTT
d_call: TRBD1; j_call: TRBJ1-6; clone_size: few; v_call: TRBV6-5; cdr3_aa: CASRWTGGTNSPLHF; cdr3_nt: TGTGCCAGCCGTTGGACAGGGGGCACTAATTCACCCCTCCACTTT
d_call: -; j_call: TRBJ1-2; clone_size: once; v_call: TRBV5-1; cdr3_aa: CASSLAWDSWGYGYTF; cdr3_nt: TGCGCCAGCAGCTTGGCCTGGGACTCCTGGGGCTATGGCTACACCTTC
d_call: -; j_call: TRBJ2-7; clone_size: few; v_call: TRBV19; cdr3_aa: CASSIVPFNEQYF; cdr3_nt: TGTGCCAGTAGTATAGTCCCGTTTAACGAGCAGTACTTC
d_call: TRBD1; j_call: TRBJ1-3; clone_size: -; v_call: TRBV6-5; cdr3_aa: CASSYGTGVYTIYF; cdr3_nt: TGTGCCAGCAGTTACGGGACAGGGGTATACACCATATATTTT
d_call: TRBD1; j_call: TRBJ1-2; clone_size: few; v_call: TRBV14; cdr3_aa: CASSQLSWTGQTNYGYTF; cdr3_nt: TGTGCCAGCAGCCAGCTCTCCTGGACAGGTCAAACTAACTATGGCTACACCTTC
d_call: -; j_call: TRBJ1-1; clone_size: -; v_call: TRBV10-2; cdr3_aa: CASSQGFMNTEAFF; cdr3_nt: TGCGCCAGCAGTCAGGGGTTCATGAACACTGAAGCTTTCTTT
d_call: -; j_call: TRBJ2-7; clone_size: -; v_call: TRBV11-2; cdr3_aa: CASSLSTGTFYEQYF; cdr3_nt: TGTGCCAGCAGCTTATCTACAGGGACCTTCTACGAGCAGTACTTC
d_call: -; j_call: TRBJ1-5; clone_size: -; v_call: TRBV12-3/TRBV12-4; cdr3_aa: CASSLGANQPQHF; cdr3_nt: TGTGCCAGCAGTTTAGGGGCCAATCAGCCCCAGCATTTT
d_call: TRBD2; j_call: TRBJ2-3; clone_size: once; v_call: TRBV3-1/TRBV3-2; cdr3_aa: CASSQRLAGIQDTQYF; cdr3_nt: TGTGCCAGCAGCCAACGACTAGCGGGAATTCAAGATACGCAGTATTTT
d_call: TRBD1; j_call: TRBJ1-6; clone_size: -; v_call: TRBV3-1/TRBV3-2; cdr3_aa: CASSQFGTDNSPLHF; cdr3_nt: TGTGCCAGCAGCCAGTTCGGGACAGACAATTCACCCCTCCACTTT
d_call: -; j_call: TRBJ1-4; clone_size: -; v_call: TRBV10-3; cdr3_aa: CAISESGGKNEKLFF; cdr3_nt: TGTGCCATCAGTGAGTCGGGGGGAAAGAATGAAAAACTGTTTTTT
d_call: -; j_call: TRBJ1-3; clone_size: once; v_call: TRBV4-1; cdr3_aa: CASSQYSPNGNTIYF; cdr3_nt: TGCGCCAGCAGCCAATACAGTCCAAATGGAAACACCATATATTTT
d_call: -; j_call: TRBJ2-2; clone_size: -; v_call: TRBV5-1; cdr3_aa: CASSLGSLRAHTGELFF; cdr3_nt: TGCGCCAGCAGCTTGGGTTCTCTCAGGGCACACACCGGGGAGCTGTTTTTT
d_call: -; j_call: TRBJ2-3; clone_size: -; v_call: TRBV21-1; cdr3_aa: CASSKFGADTQYF; cdr3_nt: TGTGCCAGCAGCAAATTCGGAGCAGATACGCAGTATTTT
d_call: -; j_call: TRBJ1-2; clone_size: -; v_call: TRBV7-9; cdr3_aa: CASSLVGGVNYGYTF; cdr3_nt: TGTGCCAGCAGCTTAGTGGGGGGAGTGAACTATGGCTACACCTTC
d_call: TRBD1; j_call: TRBJ1-3; clone_size: -; v_call: TRBV3-1/TRBV3-2; cdr3_aa: CASSLGTGASGNTIYF; cdr3_nt: TGTGCCAGCAGCCTCGGGACAGGGGCTTCTGGAAACACCATATATTTT
d_call: TRBD1; j_call: TRBJ2-7; clone_size: -; v_call: TRBV5-6; cdr3_aa: CASSSTGMGAHEQYF; cdr3_nt: TGTGCCAGCAGCTCGACAGGGATGGGGGCCCACGAGCAGTACTTC
d_call: -; j_call: TRBJ1-1; clone_size: many; v_call: TRBV6-5; cdr3_aa: CASSYGRGTEAFF; cdr3_nt: TGTGCCAGCAGTTACGGGCGGGGCACTGAAGCTTTCTTT
d_call: -; j_call: TRBJ2-5; clone_size: few; v_call: TRBV5-1; cdr3_aa: CASSPRIQETQYF; cdr3_nt: TGCGCCAGCAGCCCCAGGATCCAAGAGACCCAGTACTTC
d_call: TRBD2; j_call: TRBJ2-7; clone_size: -; v_call: TRBV9; cdr3_aa: CASSGSGAREEQYF; cdr3_nt: TGTGCCAGCAGCGGAAGCGGGGCCCGGGAAGAGCAGTACTTC
d_call: -; j_call: TRBJ2-7; clone_size: -; v_call: TRBV7-9; cdr3_aa: CASSFGARAYEQYF; cdr3_nt: TGTGCCAGCAGCTTTGGGGCACGAGCGTACGAGCAGTACTTC